A selection of T cell receptor beta chains follows, all from one sample in a study of regulatory T cells in long-lasting Graves disease. MiXCR, applied by TCRdb to the multiplex PCR reads, yields one record per CDR3 protein. Of hundreds of thousands of distinct CDR3 sequences listed, under 25% are singletons. The sample was peripheral blood mononuclear cells (PBMCs), taken when the disease was refractory, from a patient treated with antithyroid drugs. Receptors originate from a female donor with Graves disease. The CDR3 runs from the conserved cysteine through the conserved F or W. Not all rows give a size; the values are once, few, many and, for expanded clones, a class.

TRBV7-7 few CASSLSGAGELFF
TRBV7-9 few CASSSLTSGFHGAFF
TRBV19 NA CASWTANYGYTF
TRBV20-1 few CSAMTAGGGEKLFF
TRBV5-6 NA CASSQQGARQPQHF
TRBV30 few CAWRDTKSYEQYF
TRBV3-1 few CASSPGLAYRSSQYF
TRBV20-1 NA CTPKGVVAKNIQYF
TRBV7-2 few CASSFLQGNTGELFF
TRBV7-2 NA CASSLVVTTDTEAFF
TRBV5-6 NA CASSLYTGSRTEAFF
TRBV20-1 NA CSAGDRTTGELFF
TRBV7-2 few CASSLGDSQPPFIEQYF
TRBV12-3/TRBV12-4 NA CASIVWGRGTGELFF
TRBV28 NA CASRSLAGALEQYF
TRBV4-1 few CASSQDRSPGYGYTF
TRBV14 NA CASSQQALGSGGYTF
TRBV6-1 many CASAGTSGRAREQYF
TRBV7-9 NA CASSHTSGGGEQYF
TRBV20-1 few CSAGGATNEKLFF
TRBV7-2 many CASSLAGQGLMNTEAFF
TRBV7-2 few CASSLASPTKETQYF
TRBV6-1 NA CASRGPYNEQFF
TRBV28 many CASSLSGQGAREQYF
TRBV28 many CASSPSGGAIYEQYF
TRBV20-1 NA CSAGALGHEQYF
TRBV7-2 once CASSFSLGSEKLFF
TRBV28 many CASSPLSLAKNIQYF
TRBV12-3/TRBV12-4 NA CASSPIEANYGYTF
TRBV30 many CAWSAQTGYGYTF
TRBV30 few CALQQQVVNTEAFF
TRBV28 many CATVTSGRAYEQYF
TRBV9 once CASSLNTGGLFF
TRBV19 once CASSIVASWTSSGNTIYF
TRBV10-3 NA CAIRGTGTPEAFF
TRBV9 NA CASSRSGRVTYNEQFF
TRBV4-2 NA CASSQHPTGDSYGYTF
TRBV2 NA CASGLESYTGELFF
TRBV4-1 NA CASSQDKGNTEAFF
TRBV6-1 few CASRNTGGEYEQYF
TRBV6-1 NA CASRPTGVLVYEQYF
TRBV6-2/TRBV6-3 many CASSVQRAGRNEQYF
TRBV4-1 NA CASSQVRGVKNIQYF
TRBV3-1 NA CASSQKSGRLASEQYF
TRBV10-2 NA CASNPSTSGRAGNSYEQYF
TRBV6-9 few CASSFKREWTYEQYF
TRBV2 many CASSAQSTQETQYF
TRBV4-3 NA CASSQDRALDGQYF
TRBV5-1 NA CASSYLAGVDEQYF
TRBV11-2 many CASSLWGQGLGYTF
TRBV7-2 many CASSLAGATSELFF
TRBV12-3/TRBV12-4 NA CASSSTGFSNQPQHF
TRBV19 NA CASSTGTPVGEQYF
TRBV12-3/TRBV12-4 NA CAATLSWWEGNTGELFF
TRBV3-1 few CASSPRGGWDTEAFF
TRBV12-3/TRBV12-4 many CASRVQMNTEAFF
TRBV15 NA CATSRQGDTGELFF
TRBV19 few CASSIDGTGYSPLHF
TRBV28 NA CASSVGHPQAGPTYNEQFF
TRBV28 NA CASRANYNSPLHF